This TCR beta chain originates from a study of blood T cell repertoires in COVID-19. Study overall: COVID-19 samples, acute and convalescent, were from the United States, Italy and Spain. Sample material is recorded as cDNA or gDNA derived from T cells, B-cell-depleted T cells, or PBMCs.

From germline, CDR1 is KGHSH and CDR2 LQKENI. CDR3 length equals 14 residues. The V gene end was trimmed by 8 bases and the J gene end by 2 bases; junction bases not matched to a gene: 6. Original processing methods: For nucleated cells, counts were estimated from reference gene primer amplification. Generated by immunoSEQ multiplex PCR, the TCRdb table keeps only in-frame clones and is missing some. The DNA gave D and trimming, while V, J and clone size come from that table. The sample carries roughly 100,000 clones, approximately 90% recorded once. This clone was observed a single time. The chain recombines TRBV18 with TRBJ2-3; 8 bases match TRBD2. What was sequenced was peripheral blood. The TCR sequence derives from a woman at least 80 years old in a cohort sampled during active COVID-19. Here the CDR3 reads CASTQRGHTDTQYF. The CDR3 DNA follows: TGTGCCAGCACACAGCGGGGGCACACAGATACGCAGTATTTT.